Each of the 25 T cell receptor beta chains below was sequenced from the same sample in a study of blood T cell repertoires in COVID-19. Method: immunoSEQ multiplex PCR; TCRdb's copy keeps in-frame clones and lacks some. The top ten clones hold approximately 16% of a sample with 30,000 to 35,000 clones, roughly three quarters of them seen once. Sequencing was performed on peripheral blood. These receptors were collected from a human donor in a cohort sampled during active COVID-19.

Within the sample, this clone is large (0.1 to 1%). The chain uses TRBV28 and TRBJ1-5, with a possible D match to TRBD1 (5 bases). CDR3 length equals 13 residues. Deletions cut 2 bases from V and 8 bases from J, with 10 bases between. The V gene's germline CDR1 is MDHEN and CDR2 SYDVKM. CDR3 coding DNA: TGTGCCAGCAGTTTAGAAGGACAAAAGCCCCAGCATTTT. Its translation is CASSLEGQKPQHF.

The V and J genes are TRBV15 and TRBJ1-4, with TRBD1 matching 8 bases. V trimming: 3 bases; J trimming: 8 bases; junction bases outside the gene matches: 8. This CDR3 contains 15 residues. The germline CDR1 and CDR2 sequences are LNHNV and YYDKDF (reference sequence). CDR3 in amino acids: CATSRDRAQGEKLFF. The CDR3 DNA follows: TGTGCCACCAGCAGGGACAGGGCTCAAGGGGAAAAACTGTTTTTT.

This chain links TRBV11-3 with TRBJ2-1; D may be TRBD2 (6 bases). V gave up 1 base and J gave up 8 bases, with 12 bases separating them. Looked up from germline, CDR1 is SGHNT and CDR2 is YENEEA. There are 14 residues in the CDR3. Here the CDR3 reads CASSLGAGTDEQFF. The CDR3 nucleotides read TGTGCCAGCAGCTTAGGGGCGGGGACGGATGAGCAGTTCTTC.

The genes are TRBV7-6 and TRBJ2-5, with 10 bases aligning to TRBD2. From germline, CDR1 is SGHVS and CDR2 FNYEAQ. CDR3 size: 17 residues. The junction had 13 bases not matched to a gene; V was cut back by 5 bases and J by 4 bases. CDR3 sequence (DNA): TGTGCCAGCAGCCTGACGGCAGCGGGGGGGCTCAGAGAGACCCAGTACTTC. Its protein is CASSLTAAGGLRETQYF.

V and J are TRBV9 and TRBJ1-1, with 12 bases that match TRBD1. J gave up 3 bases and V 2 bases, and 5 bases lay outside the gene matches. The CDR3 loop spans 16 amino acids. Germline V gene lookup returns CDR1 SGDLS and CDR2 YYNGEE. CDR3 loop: CASSVGTGGVDTEAFF. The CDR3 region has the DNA TGTGCCAGCAGCGTCGGGACAGGGGGCGTAGACACTGAAGCTTTCTTT.

CDR3 amino acids: CASSQGTGGISGNTIYF. Written as DNA, the CDR3 is TGCGCCAGCAGCCAGGGAACAGGGGGTATCTCTGGAAACACCATATATTTT. This rearrangement joins TRBV4-3 to TRBJ1-3, with 8 bases aligning to TRBD1. The germline V gene encodes CDR1 LGHNA and CDR2 YSLEER. V was clipped by 3 bases and J by 0 bases; unmatched bases: 7. This CDR3 has 17 amino acids.

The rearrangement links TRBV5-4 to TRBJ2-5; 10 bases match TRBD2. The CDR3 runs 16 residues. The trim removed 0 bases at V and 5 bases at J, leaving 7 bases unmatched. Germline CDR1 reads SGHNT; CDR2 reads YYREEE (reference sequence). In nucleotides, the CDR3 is TGTGCCAGCAGCTTGGATAGCGGGGGGCCCCGCGAGACCCAGTACTTC. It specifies CASSLDSGGPRETQYF.

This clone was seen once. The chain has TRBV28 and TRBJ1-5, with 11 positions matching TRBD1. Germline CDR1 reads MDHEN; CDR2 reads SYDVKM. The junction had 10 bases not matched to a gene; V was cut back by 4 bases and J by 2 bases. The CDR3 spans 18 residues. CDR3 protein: CASSSGTGGLVGNQPQHF. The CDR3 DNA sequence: TGTGCCAGCAGTTCCGGGACAGGGGGGTTAGTAGGCAATCAGCCCCAGCATTTT.

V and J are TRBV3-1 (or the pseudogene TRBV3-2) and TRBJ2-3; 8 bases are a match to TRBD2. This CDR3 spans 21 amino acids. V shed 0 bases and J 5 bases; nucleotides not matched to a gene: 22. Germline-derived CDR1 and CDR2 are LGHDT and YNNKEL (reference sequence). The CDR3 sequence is CASSQDRRTSGGPRKEDTQYF. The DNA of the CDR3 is TGTGCCAGCAGCCAAGACCGGCGGACAAGCGGGGGCCCACGGAAAGAAGATACGCAGTATTTT.

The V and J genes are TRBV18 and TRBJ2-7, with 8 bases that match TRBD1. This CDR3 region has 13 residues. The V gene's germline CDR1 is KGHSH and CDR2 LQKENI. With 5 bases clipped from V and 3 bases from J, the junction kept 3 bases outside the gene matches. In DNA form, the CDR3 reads TGTGCCAGCTCAAAGGGACAGGACTACGAGCAGTACTTC. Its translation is CASSKGQDYEQYF.

CDR3 in DNA: TGTGCCAGCACGACAGGGGACGTTCCCTACGAGCAGTACTTC. Translation: CASTTGDVPYEQYF. This chain joins TRBV28 and TRBJ2-7; 8 positions match TRBD1. Germline V gene lookup returns CDR1 MDHEN and CDR2 SYDVKM. With V trimmed by 7 bases and J by 2 bases, 7 bases remained unmatched. This CDR3 has 14 residues.

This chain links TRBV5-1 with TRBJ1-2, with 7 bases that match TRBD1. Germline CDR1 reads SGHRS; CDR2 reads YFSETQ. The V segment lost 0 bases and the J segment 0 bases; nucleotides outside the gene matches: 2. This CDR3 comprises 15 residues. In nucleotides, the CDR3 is TGCGCCAGCAGCTTGGGTCAGGGGGCTAACTATGGCTACACCTTC. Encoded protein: CASSLGQGANYGYTF.

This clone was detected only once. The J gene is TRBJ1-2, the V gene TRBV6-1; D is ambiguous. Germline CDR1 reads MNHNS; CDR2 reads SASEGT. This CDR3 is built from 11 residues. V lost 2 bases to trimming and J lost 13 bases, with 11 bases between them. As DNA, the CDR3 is TGTGCCAGCAGTGAATTATTGGGGAGCACCTTC. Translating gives CASSELLGSTF.

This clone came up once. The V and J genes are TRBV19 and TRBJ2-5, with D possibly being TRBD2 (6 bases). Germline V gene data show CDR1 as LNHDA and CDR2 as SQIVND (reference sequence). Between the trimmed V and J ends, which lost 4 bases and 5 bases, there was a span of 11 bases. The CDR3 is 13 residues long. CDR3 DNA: TGTGCCAGTAGTAGGGGAGGAGGCGAGACCCAGTACTTC. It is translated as CASSRGGGETQYF.

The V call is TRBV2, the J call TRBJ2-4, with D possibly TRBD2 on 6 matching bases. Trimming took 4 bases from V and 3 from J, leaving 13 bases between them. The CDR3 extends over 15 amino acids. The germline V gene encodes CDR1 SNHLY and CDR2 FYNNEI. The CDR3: CASSGPGSFKNIQYF. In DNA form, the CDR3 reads TGTGCCAGCAGTGGTCCCGGGAGCTTCAAAAACATTCAGTACTTC.

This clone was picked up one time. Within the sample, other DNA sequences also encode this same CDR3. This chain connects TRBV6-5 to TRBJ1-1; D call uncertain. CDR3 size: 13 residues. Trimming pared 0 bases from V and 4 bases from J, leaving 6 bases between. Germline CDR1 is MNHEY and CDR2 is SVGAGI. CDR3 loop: CASSYSTGTEAFF. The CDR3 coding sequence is TGTGCCAGCAGTTACTCGACGGGCACTGAAGCTTTCTTT.

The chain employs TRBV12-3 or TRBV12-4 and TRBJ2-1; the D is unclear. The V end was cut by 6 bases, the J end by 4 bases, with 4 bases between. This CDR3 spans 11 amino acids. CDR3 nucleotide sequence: TGTGCCAGCAGCTATTACAATGAGCAGTTCTTC. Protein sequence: CASSYYNEQFF.

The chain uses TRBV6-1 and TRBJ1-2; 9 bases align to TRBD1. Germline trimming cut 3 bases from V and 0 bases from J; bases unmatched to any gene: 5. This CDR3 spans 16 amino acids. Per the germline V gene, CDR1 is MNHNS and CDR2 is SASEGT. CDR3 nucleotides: TGTGCCAGCAGTGAGGGACAGGGCCTTTCTAACTATGGCTACACCTTC. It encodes CASSEGQGLSNYGYTF.

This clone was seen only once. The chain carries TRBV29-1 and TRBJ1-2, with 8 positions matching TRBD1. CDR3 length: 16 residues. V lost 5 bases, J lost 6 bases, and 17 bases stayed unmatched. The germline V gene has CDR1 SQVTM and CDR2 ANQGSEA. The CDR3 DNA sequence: TGCAGCGTTTCTACCGCCCTCACAGGGGGTGTAAATGGCTACACCTTC. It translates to CSVSTALTGGVNGYTF. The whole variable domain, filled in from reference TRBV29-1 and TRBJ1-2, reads SAVISQKPSRDICQRGTSLTIQCQVDSQVTMMFWYRQQPGQSLTLIATANQGSEATYESGFVIDKFPISRPNLTFSTLTVSNMSPEDSSIYLCSVSTALTGGVNGYTFGSGTRLTVV.

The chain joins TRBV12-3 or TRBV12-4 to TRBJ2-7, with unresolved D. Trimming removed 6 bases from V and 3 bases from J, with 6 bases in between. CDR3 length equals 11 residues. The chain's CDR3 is CASSSRYEQYF. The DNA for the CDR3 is TGTGCCAGCAGCTCTCGCTACGAGCAGTACTTC.

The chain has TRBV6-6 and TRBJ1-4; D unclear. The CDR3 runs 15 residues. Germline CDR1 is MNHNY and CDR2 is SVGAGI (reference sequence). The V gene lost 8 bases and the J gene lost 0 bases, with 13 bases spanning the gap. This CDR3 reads CASQVRFPTNEKLFF. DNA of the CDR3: TGTGCCAGCCAAGTTAGATTTCCAACTAATGAAAAACTGTTTTTT.

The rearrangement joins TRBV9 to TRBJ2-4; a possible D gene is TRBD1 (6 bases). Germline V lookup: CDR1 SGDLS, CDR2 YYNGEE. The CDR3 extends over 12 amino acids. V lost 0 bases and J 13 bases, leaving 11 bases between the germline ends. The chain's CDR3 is CASSVGAGVQYF. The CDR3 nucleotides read TGTGCCAGCAGCGTAGGGGCAGGGGTACAGTACTTC.

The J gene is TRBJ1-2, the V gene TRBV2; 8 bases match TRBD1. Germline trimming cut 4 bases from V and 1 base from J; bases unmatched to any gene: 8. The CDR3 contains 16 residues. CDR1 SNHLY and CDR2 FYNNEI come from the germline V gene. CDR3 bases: TGTGCCAGCAGTGGGGCTGGACAGGGCCTTAACTATGGCTACACCTTC. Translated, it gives CASSGAGQGLNYGYTF.

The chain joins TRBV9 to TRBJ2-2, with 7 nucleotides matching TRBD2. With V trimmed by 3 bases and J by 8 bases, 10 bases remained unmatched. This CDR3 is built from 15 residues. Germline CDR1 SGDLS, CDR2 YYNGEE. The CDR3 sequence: CASSASGNLRGELFF. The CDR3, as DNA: TGTGCCAGCAGCGCGAGCGGGAACTTACGGGGGGAGCTGTTTTTT.

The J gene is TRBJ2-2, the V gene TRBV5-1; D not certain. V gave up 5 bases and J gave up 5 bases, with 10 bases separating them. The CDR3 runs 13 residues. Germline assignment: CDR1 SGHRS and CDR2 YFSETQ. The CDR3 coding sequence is TGCGCCAGCAGGCAGAAGGAGACCGGGGAGCTGTTTTTT. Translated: CASRQKETGELFF.